This T cell receptor (beta chain) derives from a study of a mutant IDH1 vaccine in newly diagnosed glioma. Study overall: Eight vaccine injections were given to patients in weeks 1, 3, 5, 7, 11, 15, 19 and 23.

A remark on this clone: The antigen is unknown.

The protocol was immunoSEQ multiplex PCR, while the TCRdb copy is restricted to in-frame clones and leaves out a portion. This table has about 67,000 clones, 84% appearing once. General study points: Pseudoprogression appeared unlinked to shifts in leading peripheral T cell clonotypes.

Time point indicated: week 23, last vaccination. It was 300 ug of mutant IDH1 20-mer peptide that made up each vaccine dose, given with topical imiquimod. Germline CDR1 and CDR2: SGHNT and YYREEE (reference sequence). After removal of 4 bases from V and 7 bases from J, the junction contained 7 bases not matched to a gene. The length of the CDR3 is 14 residues. The chain has TRBV5-4 and TRBJ1-1, with 10 bases identical to TRBD1. Sequenced here: PBMCs, sampled from a glioma patient whose treatment included an IDH1 peptide vaccine. This clonotype was obtained from a man younger than 30 with glioma. CDR3 protein: CASSLDRGWGEAFF. CDR3 DNA: TGTGCCAGCAGCCTGGACAGGGGGTGGGGTGAAGCTTTCTTT.